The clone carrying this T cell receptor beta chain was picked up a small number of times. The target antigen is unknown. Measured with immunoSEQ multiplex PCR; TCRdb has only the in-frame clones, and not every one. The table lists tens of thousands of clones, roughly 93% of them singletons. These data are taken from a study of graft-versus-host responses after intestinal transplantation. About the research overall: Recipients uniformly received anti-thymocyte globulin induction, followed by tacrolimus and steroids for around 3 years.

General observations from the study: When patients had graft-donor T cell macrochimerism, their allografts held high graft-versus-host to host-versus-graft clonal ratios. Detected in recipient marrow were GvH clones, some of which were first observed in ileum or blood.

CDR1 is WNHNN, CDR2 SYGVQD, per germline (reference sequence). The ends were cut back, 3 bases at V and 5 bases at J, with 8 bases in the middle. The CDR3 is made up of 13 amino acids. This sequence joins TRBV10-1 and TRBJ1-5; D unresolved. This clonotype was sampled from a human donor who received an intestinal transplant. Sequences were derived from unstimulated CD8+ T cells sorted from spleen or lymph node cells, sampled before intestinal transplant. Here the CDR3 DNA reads TGCGCCAGCAGTGACGGGGTGGATCAGCCCCAGCATTTT. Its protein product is CASSDGVDQPQHF.